A selection of T cell receptor beta chains follows, all from one sample in a study of blood T cell repertoires in COVID-19. Some clones are missing from TCRdb's copy, which holds only in-frame ones; the method was immunoSEQ multiplex PCR. This table has roughly 70,000 clones, 91% appearing once. Input material: peripheral blood. These receptors were taken from a woman aged 60-75 years with active COVID-19. Both conserved end residues are part of each CDR3. Fields, in order: D gene, V gene, J gene, clone size, CDR3 protein, CDR3 DNA. D genes are given only for firm matches. Clone sizes are given selectively: once, few, many, or a class where the clone is expanded.

NA	TRBV14	TRBJ2-1	NA	CASSQGLLPSYNEQFF	TGTGCCAGCAGCCAAGGTTTACTGCCCTCCTACAATGAGCAGTTCTTC
NA	TRBV4-2	TRBJ2-5	NA	CASSQLRGDSGETQYF	TGTGCCAGCAGCCAATTACGGGGAGACAGCGGGGAGACCCAGTACTTC
TRBD2	TRBV28	TRBJ2-2	NA	CASSFSGRGGTGELFF	TGTGCCAGCAGTTTTAGCGGGAGGGGTGGCACCGGGGAGCTGTTTTTT
TRBD1	TRBV7-9	TRBJ1-2	NA	CASSSGQGGYGYTF	TGTGCCAGCAGCTCAGGACAGGGGGGCTATGGCTACACCTTC
NA	TRBV6-6	TRBJ2-1	NA	CASSYMKRSNEQFF	TGTGCCAGCAGTTACATGAAACGGAGCAATGAGCAGTTCTTC
NA	TRBV11-1	TRBJ2-7	NA	CASSLGTRREQYF	TGTGCCAGCAGCTTAGGTACTCGCCGGGAGCAGTACTTC
NA	TRBV5-1	TRBJ1-4	NA	CASSLAVSDEKLFF	TGCGCCAGCAGCTTGGCCGTGAGCGATGAAAAACTGTTTTTT
TRBD2	TRBV20-1	TRBJ2-7	NA	CSASLAGGPYEQYF	TGCAGTGCTAGTTTGGCGGGAGGGCCCTACGAGCAGTACTTC
TRBD1	TRBV15	TRBJ1-6	NA	CATSSHRGGALHF	TGTGCCACCAGCAGCCACAGGGGGGGGGCCCTCCACTTT
TRBD2	TRBV10-1	TRBJ2-7	few	CASSPSGRVYEQYF	TGCGCCAGCAGTCCTAGCGGGAGGGTCTACGAGCAGTACTTC
NA	TRBV7-9	TRBJ2-1	NA	CASSLEWSEQFF	TGTGCCAGCAGCTTAGAGTGGAGTGAGCAGTTCTTC
TRBD1	TRBV7-2	TRBJ1-4	NA	CASSPRTGGVEKLFF	TGTGCCAGCAGCCCCAGGACAGGGGGGGTTGAAAAACTGTTTTTT
NA	TRBV6-5	TRBJ1-2	NA	CASSRTRLDGYTF	TGTGCCAGCAGCAGGACACGGCTGGATGGCTACACCTTC
TRBD1	TRBV18	TRBJ1-1	NA	CASSPSTGGAYGAFF	TGTGCCAGCTCACCCTCGACAGGGGGCGCGTACGGAGCTTTCTTT
TRBD2	TRBV11-2	TRBJ2-7	once	CASSLGGRAGYEQYF	TGTGCCAGCAGCTTAGGCGGGAGGGCCGGCTACGAGCAGTACTTC
TRBD1	TRBV19	TRBJ1-5	NA	CASSMRTGGNQPQHF	TGTGCCAGTAGTATGAGGACAGGGGGCAATCAGCCCCAGCATTTT
TRBD1	TRBV3-1/TRBV3-2	TRBJ1-5	NA	CASSHTGDQPQHF	TGTGCCAGCAGCCACACAGGGGACCAGCCCCAGCATTTT
NA	TRBV3-1/TRBV3-2	TRBJ1-1	NA	CASRQRGGAGSEAFF	TGTGCCAGCAGGCAGCGTGGAGGGGCCGGGTCTGAAGCTTTCTTT
TRBD2	TRBV7-8	TRBJ2-7	NA	CASSRTLADSYEQYF	TGTGCCAGCAGCCGAACTCTAGCGGACTCCTACGAGCAGTACTTC
TRBD1	TRBV28	TRBJ2-7	NA	CASSPTGTGYYEQYF	TGTGCCAGCAGTCCGACCGGGACAGGTTACTACGAGCAGTACTTC
NA	TRBV6-6	TRBJ1-6	NA	CASRPGINSPLHF	TGTGCCAGCAGACCCGGGATTAATTCACCCCTCCACTTT
TRBD1	TRBV6-5	TRBJ2-7	NA	CASRGTGTATYEQYF	TGTGCCAGCAGAGGAACCGGGACAGCCACCTACGAGCAGTACTTC
NA	TRBV6-5	TRBJ1-2	NA	CASSRGGGYGYTF	TGTGCCAGCAGCCGCGGGGGGGGATATGGCTACACCTTC
NA	TRBV19	TRBJ1-4	NA	CASSTHSRTNEKLFF	TGTGCCAGTAGTACCCACAGTCGAACTAATGAAAAACTGTTTTTT
NA	TRBV6-5	TRBJ1-5	NA	CASSYSGEGHQPQHF	TGTGCCAGCAGTTACTCCGGGGAGGGGCATCAGCCCCAGCATTTT
NA	TRBV3-1/TRBV3-2	TRBJ1-1	NA	CASSWAGGTEAFF	TGTGCCAGCAGCTGGGCGGGGGGCACTGAAGCTTTCTTT
TRBD1	TRBV10-3	TRBJ2-3	once	CATGAGTGTDTQYF	TGTGCCACCGGGGCCGGGACAGGGACAGATACGCAGTATTTT
TRBD1	TRBV19	TRBJ1-1	NA	CASSPRDRVSAFF	TGTGCCAGTAGTCCCCGGGACAGGGTTAGCGCTTTCTTT
NA	TRBV7-9	TRBJ2-2	NA	CASSLAGGGRAGELFF	TGTGCCAGCAGCTTAGCGGGAGGAGGAAGGGCCGGGGAGCTGTTTTTT
NA	TRBV6-5	TRBJ1-1	few	CASCALRNTEAFF	TGTGCCAGCTGCGCGCTCCGGAACACTGAAGCTTTCTTT
NA	TRBV5-1	TRBJ2-1	NA	CASSLTTSYNEQFF	TGCGCCAGCAGCTTGACGACTAGTTACAATGAGCAGTTCTTC
TRBD2	TRBV7-8	TRBJ2-7	many	CASSQHGLLAGASYEQYF	TGTGCCAGCAGCCAACACGGTCTACTAGCGGGGGCTTCCTACGAGCAGTACTTC
NA	TRBV7-2	TRBJ2-5	few	CASSPGTPWETQYF	TGTGCCAGCAGCCCAGGGACTCCCTGGGAGACCCAGTACTTC
NA	TRBV4-2	TRBJ2-1	NA	CASSQLRGSGESYNEQFF	TGTGCCAGCAGCCAATTGCGTGGCTCCGGGGAGTCCTACAATGAGCAGTTCTTC
NA	TRBV27	TRBJ1-5	NA	CASSRYVEGNQPQHF	TGTGCCAGCAGCCGTTACGTGGAGGGGAATCAGCCCCAGCATTTT
NA	TRBV11-3	TRBJ2-3	NA	CASSRADTQYF	TGTGCCAGCAGCCGGGCAGATACGCAGTATTTT
TRBD1	TRBV30	TRBJ2-7	NA	CAWSLGQVNEQYF	TGTGCCTGGAGTCTCGGACAGGTCAACGAGCAGTACTTC
NA	TRBV7-9	TRBJ2-5	NA	CASSITSTQYF	TGTGCCAGCAGCATTACTAGTACCCAGTACTTC
TRBD2	TRBV7-9	TRBJ2-2	NA	CASSLTSGRAGGELFF	TGTGCCAGCAGCCTAACTAGCGGGAGGGCCGGCGGGGAGCTGTTTTTT
NA	TRBV9	TRBJ2-1	once	CASSVGLGLTYNEQFF	TGTGCCAGCAGCGTAGGGCTGGGGCTCACCTACAATGAGCAGTTCTTC
TRBD1	TRBV7-2	TRBJ2-2	NA	CASSARGQSNTGELFF	TGTGCCAGCAGCGCCCGGGGACAGAGTAACACCGGGGAGCTGTTTTTT
NA	TRBV5-5	TRBJ1-5	NA	CASSSLAGAQPQHF	TGTGCCAGCAGCTCTTTAGCAGGGGCACAGCCCCAGCATTTT
NA	TRBV30	TRBJ2-1	NA	CALKSGFGSEQFF	TGTGCTCTAAAGAGCGGGTTCGGCAGTGAGCAGTTCTTC
NA	TRBV5-1	TRBJ1-6	once	CASSLEARGPNSPLHF	TGCGCCAGCAGCTTGGAGGCCAGGGGACCAAATTCACCCCTCCACTTT
NA	TRBV10-2	TRBJ2-3	NA	CASSVPGSSTDTQYF	TGCGCCAGCAGTGTTCCGGGTTCTAGCACAGATACGCAGTATTTT
NA	TRBV7-2	TRBJ2-3	NA	CASSSQVGTQYF	TGTGCCAGCAGCTCCCAGGTTGGCACGCAGTATTTT
NA	TRBV6-1	TRBJ2-7	NA	CASSEAFVGDGEQYF	TGTGCCAGCAGTGAAGCGTTCGTCGGGGATGGCGAGCAGTACTTC
NA	TRBV5-1	TRBJ2-3	NA	CASSQSPGAGDTQYF	TGCGCCAGCAGCCAAAGTCCGGGAGCGGGAGATACGCAGTATTTT
NA	TRBV5-1	TRBJ2-3	NA	CASSSVVGATDTQYF	TGCGCCAGCAGCTCTGTGGTGGGAGCTACAGATACGCAGTATTTT
NA	TRBV27	TRBJ1-1	NA	CASSLGGAPRVAFF	TGTGCCAGCAGTTTGGGGGGGGCGCCGCGGGTAGCTTTCTTT
TRBD1	TRBV11-2	TRBJ1-1	NA	CASSLPGQLITEAFF	TGTGCCAGCAGCTTACCGGGACAGTTAATCACTGAAGCTTTCTTT
NA	TRBV10-3	TRBJ2-3	NA	CAISEGTSSTDTQYF	TGTGCCATCAGTGAAGGGACATCTAGCACAGATACGCAGTATTTT
NA	TRBV30	TRBJ2-3	NA	CAWSLSTDTQYF	TGTGCCTGGAGCCTGAGCACAGATACGCAGTATTTT